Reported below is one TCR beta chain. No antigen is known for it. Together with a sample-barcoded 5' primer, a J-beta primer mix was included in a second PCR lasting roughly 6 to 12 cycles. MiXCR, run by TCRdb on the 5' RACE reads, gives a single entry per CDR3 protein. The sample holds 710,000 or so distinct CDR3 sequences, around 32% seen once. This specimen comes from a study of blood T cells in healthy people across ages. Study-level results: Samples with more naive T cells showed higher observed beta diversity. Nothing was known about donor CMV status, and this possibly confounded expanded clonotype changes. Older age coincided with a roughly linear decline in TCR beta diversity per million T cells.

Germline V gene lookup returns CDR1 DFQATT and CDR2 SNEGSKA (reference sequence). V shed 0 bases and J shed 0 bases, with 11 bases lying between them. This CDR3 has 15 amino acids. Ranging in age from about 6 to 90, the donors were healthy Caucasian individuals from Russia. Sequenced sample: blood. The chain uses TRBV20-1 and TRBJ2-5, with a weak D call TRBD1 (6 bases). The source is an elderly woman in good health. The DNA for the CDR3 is TGCAGTGCTAGAGATGAAAGGGGGTACCAAGAGACCCAGTACTTC. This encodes CSARDERGYQETQYF.